The T cell receptor beta chain under discussion was sequenced for a study of identical twins (TCRdb year 2016). About the full investigation: To test whether fetal clonotypes persist, this study deep-sequenced TCR alpha and beta repertoires from monozygotic twins, from unrelated adults of various ages, and from cord blood. Replicate twin experiments were performed at different times using different library preparation protocols to rule out contamination. Broad study findings and their caveats: Abundant cord blood beta clonotypes carried fewer insertions; young adult naive repertoires showed a weaker similar trend, while memory repertoires showed none. Invariant T cells such as MAIT and iNKT could partly confound zero-insertion analyses, though diverse VJ usage argued against this for most clonotypes. Compared with coincidental sharing between unrelated individuals, out-of-frame TCR alpha sequences shared between twins showed an excess of sequences with low generation probability. In monozygotic twins, recombination models systematically underestimated out-of-frame TCR alpha sharing, but the models matched the sharing seen between unrelated individuals. Because the same donors could not be followed over many years, conclusions were based on cross-sectional statistical analysis. The excess sharing between twins in beta out-of-frame sequences was weaker because fewer shared sequences reduced the signal-to-noise ratio.

This clonotype was recorded a few times. Its specific antigen is unknown. No much larger clone is present one base from it, and per-base qualities are unavailable. Only healthy Caucasian donors were included. Three pairs of female monozygotic twins, all aged roughly 18 to 30 years, made up the twin cohort. Peripheral blood mononuclear cells were used as the source from which RNA for TCR libraries was isolated. Library preparation was by 5' RACE. TCRdb shows the sequencer as Illumina HiSeq 2000. Template switching introduced a universal primer binding site; the final cDNA contained a unique molecular identifier, enabling accurate counting of TCR cDNA molecules. Specific primers in the conserved constant-segment region were used to synthesize first-strand cDNA for the TCR alpha and beta chains. To control for contamination, each cDNA library was double barcoded with a SMART-Mk sample barcode plus Illumina barcodes. Two successive PCR steps introduced TruSeq adapter sequences along with Illumina sample barcodes. The Illumina HiSeq platform was used with custom primers to sequence TCR alpha and beta cDNA libraries. The source study handled its data this way. MiGEC was used to process raw reads and extract unique molecular identifiers, and MiXCR was used to find CDR3 positions. Recombination models were inferred per individual with the repgenHMM and IGoR tools using an EM algorithm. Shared clonotypes were analyzed with the tcR package in R, and sharing was normalized by the product of cloneset sizes. To study raw recombination free of thymic and clonal selection effects, out-of-frame nonproductive sequences were analyzed. TCRdb reworked the public reads: Q25 trimming with fastp, MiXCR clone assembly, productive beta chains retained. Every distinct CDR3 protein forms one entry, paired with its most common genes and DNA. The V and J calls were not made by the authors but by TCRdb's processing. The sample data list 700,000 or so distinct CDR3 sequences, and 20% to 25% of these were observed just once. 4.3% of the sample comes from the top ten.

This same sample was also part of a study on T cells expressing NK-cell markers. Per the second study: Three sorted T-cell subsets (CD3+CD56+NKG2C+, CD3+CD56+NKG2C- and CD3+CD56-NKG2C+) from roughly 8 donors had their TCR beta-chain repertoires profiled. Among the eight sequenced donors, only one was HCMV-seronegative, while the other seven were HCMV-seropositive. To restrict sorting to alphabetaTCR-expressing T cells, an anti-gammadeltaTCR antibody was added in several experiments. In six donors, the dominant CD3+CD56+NKG2C+ clonotypes ranked among the top 10 CD8+ clonotypes, making up roughly 1.0-7.5% of CD8+ T cells. Those dominant clonotypes were again the most abundant among CD3+CD56-NKG2C+ cells in a few donors, at about 28.3-60.1%. It remained unclear whether the expanded NKG2C-expressing T cell clones were specific for HCMV antigens. Randomly selected healthy volunteers, three men and five women, were used as the eight sequenced donors. To determine HCMV serostatus, a commercial ELISA kit was used to detect HCMV-specific IgG in serum. Bulk peripheral blood T-cell repertoires were additionally sequenced from unsorted PBMC for about 6 donors. MIGEC was used to demultiplex reads and group reads by UMI, and MiTCR was used to assemble and quantify clonotypes. To exclude erroneous sequences, only TCR cDNA sequences supported by at least two reads were retained. The tcR package was used for downstream repertoire analysis, and clonotypes were matched between fractions using CDR3 nucleotide sequence together with V segment. Antigen specificity was annotated against VDJdb with VDJmatch, allowing one amino acid substitution in CDR3.

The sequenced sample was PBMCs. The TCR comes from a woman under 30 in good health.

The CDR3 sequence is CASVEGRNTEAFF. The DNA is TGTGCCAGCGTGGAGGGGAGGAACACTGAAGCTTTCTTT. The chain links TRBV12-3 or TRBV12-4 with TRBJ1-1; 5 matching bases give a weak D call of TRBD1. The CDR3 runs 13 amino acids, cysteine and phenylalanine included. This entry keeps only the CDR3 DNA: 39 bases, framed from base 1. V drops 8 bases and J drops 1 base, leaving 11 bases in between.